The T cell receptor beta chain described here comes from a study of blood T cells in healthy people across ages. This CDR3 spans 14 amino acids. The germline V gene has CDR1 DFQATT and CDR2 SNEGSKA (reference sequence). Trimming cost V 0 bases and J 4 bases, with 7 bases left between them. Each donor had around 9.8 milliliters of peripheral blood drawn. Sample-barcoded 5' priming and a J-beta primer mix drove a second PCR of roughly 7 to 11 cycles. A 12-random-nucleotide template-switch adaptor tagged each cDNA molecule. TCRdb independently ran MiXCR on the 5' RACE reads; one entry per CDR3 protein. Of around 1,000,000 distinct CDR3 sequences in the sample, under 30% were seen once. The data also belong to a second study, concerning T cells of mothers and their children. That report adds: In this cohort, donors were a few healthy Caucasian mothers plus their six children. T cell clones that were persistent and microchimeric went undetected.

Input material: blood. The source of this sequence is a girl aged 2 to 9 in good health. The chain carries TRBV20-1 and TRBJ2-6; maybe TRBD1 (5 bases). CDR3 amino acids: CSAREGAGANVLTF. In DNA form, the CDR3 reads TGCAGTGCTAGAGAAGGGGCCGGGGCCAACGTCCTGACTTTC.